Presented here are 4 T cell receptor beta chains from one specimen sequenced in a study of T cells in Graves' hyperthyroidism and ophthalmopathy (dated by TCRdb to the late 2010s). Libraries were made using multiplex PCR. Sequencing relied on an Illumina HiSeq 2000. TCR beta CDR3 regions were amplified from RNA transcripts. A first-round RT-PCR of the TCR CDR3 used the HTBI primer set with the Qiagen OneStep RT-PCR kit. TCRdb applied fastp at Q25 and MiXCR to the public reads, then kept only in-frame beta chains. Rows matching on CDR3 protein sequence are summarized as one entry with the most common DNA and genes. In this sample the table shows about 180,000 distinct CDR3 sequences, less than 10% of which occur a single time. The leading ten clones occupy approximately 20% of the sample. The sample consisted of blood. The receptors stem from a woman between 18 and 30 years old with Graves' hyperthyroidism that later progressed to Graves' ophthalmopathy.

This clonotype was recorded at least ten times. The CDR3 sequence: CASRHGVAPETQYF. The CDR3 bases are TGTGCCAGCAGGCACGGGGTAGCCCCGGAGACCCAGTACTTC. The rearrangement joins TRBV6-1 to TRBJ2-5; the D gene is possibly TRBD2 (5 bases). CDR3 length: 14 amino acids. V lost 6 bases and J 5 bases, leaving 16 bases between the germline ends. The germline CDR1 and CDR2 sequences are MNHNS and SASEGT.

In its sample, this clonotype was seen many times. As DNA, the CDR3 is TGTGCCAGCAGTTTTCGGACAGTCGTCTATGGCTACACCTTC. Residues: CASSFRTVVYGYTF. The chain has TRBV12-3 or TRBV12-4 and TRBJ1-2; tentatively, D is TRBD1 (6 bases). This CDR3 is built from 14 residues. Trimming removed 3 bases from V and 4 bases from J, with 12 bases in between.

This clonotype came up many times. The CDR3 DNA is TGTGCCAGCAGCTTAGAGACAGCTACCGGGGAGCTGTTTTTT. The encoded protein is CASSLETATGELFF. The chain employs TRBV11-3 and TRBJ2-2; D might be TRBD1 (5 bases). V lost 0 bases, J lost 5 bases, and 7 bases lay in between. CDR3 length: 14 amino acids. Germline V gene sequence: CDR1 SGHNT, CDR2 YENEEA.

This clonotype was found many times. This chain links TRBV9 with TRBJ1-4; 8 positions agree with TRBD1. The CDR3 loop spans 15 amino acids. Trimming took 1 base from V and 3 from J; bases not matched to a gene: 2. Per the germline V gene, CDR1 is SGDLS and CDR2 is YYNGEE. The DNA for the CDR3 is TGTGCCAGCAGCGTACAGGGGGCGGCTAATGAAAAACTGTTTTTT. Encoded protein: CASSVQGAANEKLFF. Variable domain in full (rest from reference TRBV9 and TRBJ1-4): DSGVTQTPKHLITATGQRVTLRCSPRSGDLSVYWYQQSLDQGLQFLIQYYNGEERAKGNILERFSAQQFPDLHSELNLSSLELGDSALYFCASSVQGAANEKLFFGSGTQLSVL.